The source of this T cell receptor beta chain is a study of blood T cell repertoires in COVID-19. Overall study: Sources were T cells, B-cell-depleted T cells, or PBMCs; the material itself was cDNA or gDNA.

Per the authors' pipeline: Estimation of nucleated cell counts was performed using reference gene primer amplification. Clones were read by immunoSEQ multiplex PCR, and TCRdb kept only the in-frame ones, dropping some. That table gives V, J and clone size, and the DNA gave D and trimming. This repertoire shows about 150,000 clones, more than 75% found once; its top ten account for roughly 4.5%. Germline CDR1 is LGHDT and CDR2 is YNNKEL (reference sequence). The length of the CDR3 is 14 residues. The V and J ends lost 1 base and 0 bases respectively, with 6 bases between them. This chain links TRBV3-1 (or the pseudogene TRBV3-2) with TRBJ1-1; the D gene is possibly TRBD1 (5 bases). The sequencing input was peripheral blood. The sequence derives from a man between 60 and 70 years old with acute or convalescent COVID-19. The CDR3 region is CASSQAQVNTEAFF. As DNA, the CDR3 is TGTGCCAGCAGCCAAGCACAGGTGAACACTGAAGCTTTCTTT.